This note documents a single TCR beta chain sequence. Its antigen is unidentified. This specimen comes from a study of CD8 T cells in ankylosing spondylitis. Study-wide findings and caveats: Some motif variants were previously reported in reactive arthritis synovial fluid and blood. Seemingly characteristic of ankylosing spondylitis blood was a TCR beta motif consisting of 7 or 8 highly homologous variants. As reported, disease-linked clones showed significant enrichment in matched ankylosing spondylitis synovial fluid. Disease-linked clones bore a CD8+ phenotype, appearing relatively rarely in peripheral blood.

Quantitative 5'-RACE with molecular barcodes generated TCR beta libraries. TCRdb reprocessed the 5' RACE reads with MiXCR, giving one entry per CDR3 protein. The table lists some 330,000 distinct CDR3 sequences, 8% of them singletons. The sample comprised blood, either unsorted or a sorted T cell fraction (not recorded which). The TCR was taken from a male donor with ankylosing spondylitis.

The CDR3 DNA sequence: TGCGCCAGCAGCCCGGGGCAGGGGGCTTCACCCCTCCACTTT. Protein product: CASSPGQGASPLHF. The chain is built from TRBV5-1 and TRBJ1-6, with 8 bases that match TRBD1. CDR1 and CDR2 from the germline V gene are SGHRS and YFSETQ. CDR3 size: 14 residues. V lost 4 bases and J lost 9; bases outside the gene matches: 6.